This T cell receptor (beta chain) was recovered during a study of T cell responses to AZD1222 COVID-19 vaccine. The CDR3 length is 14 residues. The V end lost 1 base, the J end lost 3 bases, and 5 bases lay between the germline ends. Germline V gene lookup returns CDR1 SGDLS and CDR2 YYNGEE. With regard to this clone: No antigen is known for it.

Study outcomes and limitations: Spike-specific TCR breadth and depth were elevated following two AZD1222 doses. Mostly white British, mostly female donors; authors suggested clonal diversity may be underestimated. Vaccine-associated CD4 TCRs spanned spike, dominant at 160-218 and 743-854. Baseline serology detected seropositivity in only six or seven AZD1222 recipients.

TCRdb's copy holds only in-frame clones and misses some; the assay was immunoSEQ multiplex PCR. The data show 100,000 to 150,000 clones, just over 90% seen once. Source: peripheral blood, taken 28 days after the second AZD1222 dose. This sequence originates from an adult who received the AZD1222 COVID-19 vaccine. The chain couples TRBV9 to TRBJ2-6; D unclear. The CDR3 nucleotides are TGTGCCAGCAGCGTATTTGGTGGGGCCAACGTCCTGACTTTC. Its translation is CASSVFGGANVLTF.